This is a list of T cell receptor beta chains from one sample in a study of cytomegalovirus exposure and HLA in healthy donors. Using immunoSEQ multiplex PCR, the repertoire was profiled, and TCRdb retains in-frame clones only, with some absent. The sample records 150,000 to 250,000 clones, around three quarters being singletons. Sequencing was done on a sample of PBMCs. The source is a young man in good health and CMV-seronegative. CDR3s include the opening cysteine and the closing phenylalanine or tryptophan. Each record gives: CDR3 protein, CDR3 DNA, D gene, J gene, V gene, clone size. The D gene is left open where the match is weak. The size of a clone is reported for some rows only, either as once, few or many, or as a class for expanded clones.

CASSWTGSGQPQHF,TGTGCCAGCAGTTGGACAGGGTCTGGACAGCCCCAGCATTTT,TRBD1,TRBJ1-5,TRBV27,NA
CNRLPGLAGPGSHIHLYEQYF,TGCAACAGACTGCCGGGACTAGCGGGACCTGGGTCCCACATTCACCTCTACGAGCAGTACTTC,TRBD2,TRBJ2-7,TRBV29-1,few
CASRRTGQINSPLHF,TGTGCCAGCAGGCGGACGGGACAGATTAATTCACCCCTCCACTTT,TRBD1,TRBJ1-6,TRBV28,few
CASSGTRGFYTIYF,TGTGCCAGCAGCGGTACCAGGGGATTCTACACCATATATTTT,NA,TRBJ1-3,TRBV11-2,NA
CASSPKDSSGDTQYF,TGCGCCAGCAGCCCTAAAGACTCGAGCGGGGATACGCAGTATTTT,NA,TRBJ2-3,TRBV4-1,NA
CASSLWALPDTQYF,TGCGCCAGCAGCTTATGGGCCCTCCCAGATACGCAGTATTTT,NA,TRBJ2-3,TRBV5-1,NA
CASSLSGLGVYEQYF,TGCGCCAGCAGCTTGTCGGGACTCGGAGTCTACGAGCAGTACTTC,NA,TRBJ2-7,TRBV5-1,NA
CAWSQTGRNTIYF,TGTGCCTGGAGTCAGACAGGCAGAAACACCATATATTTT,NA,TRBJ1-3,TRBV30,NA
CSVSTEMNQPQHF,TGCAGCGTATCGACAGAGATGAATCAGCCCCAGCATTTT,NA,TRBJ1-5,TRBV29-1,NA
CASSLSEYNQPQHF,TGTGCCAGCAGCTTATCGGAGTACAATCAGCCCCAGCATTTT,NA,TRBJ1-5,TRBV7-9,NA
CASSTSGSSHEQYF,TGTGCCAGCAGTACTAGCGGGAGTTCCCACGAGCAGTACTTC,TRBD2,TRBJ2-7,TRBV2,NA
CASSRQGGNQPQHF,TGTGCCAGCAGCCGACAGGGGGGCAATCAGCCCCAGCATTTT,TRBD1,TRBJ1-5,TRBV2,NA
CASSEDRVRDEQFF,TGCGCCAGCAGTGAGGACAGGGTCAGGGATGAGCAGTTCTTC,TRBD1,TRBJ2-1,TRBV10-2,NA
CAISDGGGGGYEQYF,TGTGCCATCAGTGATGGTGGAGGGGGCGGGTACGAGCAGTACTTC,NA,TRBJ2-7,TRBV10-3,once
CASSLKAGASYEQYF,TGTGCCAGCAGTTTAAAAGCGGGAGCTAGCTACGAGCAGTACTTC,TRBD2,TRBJ2-7,TRBV6-4,few
CASSLDMAGYSEQFF,TGTGCCAGCAGCTTGGATATGGCGGGATATAGTGAGCAGTTCTTC,NA,TRBJ2-1,TRBV5-4,NA
CASSLGPGQGAANYGYTF,TGCGCCAGCAGCTTGGGCCCGGGACAGGGGGCCGCCAACTATGGCTACACCTTC,TRBD1,TRBJ1-2,TRBV5-1,once
CASLSLVSSYNEQFF,TGTGCCAGCCTATCCCTCGTTAGCTCCTACAATGAGCAGTTCTTC,NA,TRBJ2-1,TRBV27,NA
CASSSPGLAERLRTGELFF,TGTGCCAGCAGCTCTCCGGGACTAGCGGAGAGACTTAGGACCGGGGAGCTGTTTTTT,TRBD2,TRBJ2-2,TRBV11-2,NA
CARRRVGATMNTEAFF,TGTGCCAGACGACGCGTTGGGGCCACAATGAACACTGAAGCTTTCTTT,NA,TRBJ1-1,TRBV5-3,NA
CASSYSSGTVNEQYF,TGTGCCAGCAGTTATTCTAGCGGGACGGTAAACGAGCAGTACTTC,TRBD2,TRBJ2-7,TRBV6-5,NA
CASNRDRGLGYGYTF,TGTGCCAGCAACCGGGACAGGGGGCTAGGTTATGGCTACACCTTC,TRBD1,TRBJ1-2,TRBV27,NA
CASRYEQYF,TGTGCTAGTCGCTACGAGCAGTACTTC,NA,TRBJ2-7,TRBV12-5,NA
CASSSGGRVEKLFF,TGTGCCAGCAGTTCTGGGGGGAGGGTTGAAAAACTGTTTTTT,NA,TRBJ1-4,TRBV28,few
CASSPRTQNTEAFF,TGTGCCAGCAGCCCCCGGACACAGAACACTGAAGCTTTCTTT,NA,TRBJ1-1,TRBV5-4,NA
CASSVGGIQETQYF,TGTGCCAGCAGCGTTGGAGGGATCCAAGAGACCCAGTACTTC,NA,TRBJ2-5,TRBV9,NA
CASSVTGTGGRETQYF,TGTGCCAGCAGTGTTACCGGGACAGGGGGCCGGGAGACCCAGTACTTC,TRBD1,TRBJ2-5,TRBV28,NA
CASSSQPLAGVAGANVLTF,TGTGCCAGCAGCTCACAGCCACTAGCGGGAGTAGCTGGGGCCAACGTCCTGACTTTC,TRBD2,TRBJ2-6,TRBV7-3,few
CASFSGRARETQYF,TGTGCCAGCTTTAGCGGGAGGGCACGGGAGACCCAGTACTTC,TRBD2,TRBJ2-5,TRBV6-1,NA
CASSTPAAGGPSGANVLTF,TGTGCCAGCAGCACCCCCGCAGCGGGAGGACCCTCTGGGGCCAACGTCCTGACTTTC,TRBD2,TRBJ2-6,TRBV28,NA
CASSDLDSYSGNTIYF,TGTGCCAGCAGTGACCTAGACTCGTACTCTGGAAACACCATATATTTT,NA,TRBJ1-3,TRBV25-1,NA
CASSSTSGEQYF,TGTGCCAGCAGTTCGACCTCAGGCGAGCAGTACTTC,NA,TRBJ2-7,TRBV6-5,NA
CASSLGTGDSYEQYF,TGTGCCAGCAGCTTAGGCACGGGGGACTCCTACGAGCAGTACTTC,NA,TRBJ2-7,TRBV13,NA
CASGDPPGGQYF,TGTGCGTCGGGAGACCCCCCGGGCGGCCAGTACTTC,NA,TRBJ2-5,TRBV6-1,NA
CASRGNSYEQYF,TGCGCCAGCCGAGGTAACTCCTACGAGCAGTACTTC,NA,TRBJ2-7,TRBV10-2,NA
CASSRDRKNTEAFF,TGTGCCAGCAGTCGGGACAGAAAGAACACTGAAGCTTTCTTT,TRBD1,TRBJ1-1,TRBV27,few
CASRTRRDGTEAFF,TGTGCCAGCAGAACACGGAGGGATGGAACTGAAGCTTTCTTT,NA,TRBJ1-1,TRBV6-6,few
CASSPGGSYNEQFF,TGTGCCAGTAGTCCGGGCGGGAGTTACAATGAGCAGTTCTTC,TRBD2,TRBJ2-1,TRBV19,NA
CASSSGGLAGRGEQYF,TGTGCCAGTAGTTCCGGGGGACTAGCGGGTCGGGGCGAGCAGTACTTC,TRBD2,TRBJ2-7,TRBV19,NA
CASGSFFRGQSSYNEQFF,TGTGCCAGCGGCTCCTTTTTCAGGGGTCAAAGCTCCTACAATGAGCAGTTCTTC,NA,TRBJ2-1,TRBV5-6,NA
CASSPRDTYSYEQYF,TGTGCCAGCAGCCCACGGGACACCTACTCCTACGAGCAGTACTTC,NA,TRBJ2-7,TRBV7-3,NA
CASSQIETQYF,TGTGCCAGCAGCCAGATAGAGACCCAGTACTTC,NA,TRBJ2-5,TRBV7-9,NA
CASSEPTGPTNEKLFF,TGTGCCAGCAGTGAACCAACAGGACCAACTAATGAAAAACTGTTTTTT,NA,TRBJ1-4,TRBV6-1,NA
CAWSSKGDSQETQYF,TGTGCCTGGAGTTCCAAAGGGGACTCACAAGAGACCCAGTACTTC,NA,TRBJ2-5,TRBV30,NA
CASSLQANTEAFF,TGTGCCAGCAGTTTACAGGCAAACACTGAAGCTTTCTTT,NA,TRBJ1-1,TRBV27,NA
CASRGRANTGELFF,TGTGCCAGCAGAGGGAGGGCGAACACCGGGGAGCTGTTTTTT,TRBD2,TRBJ2-2,TRBV28,few
CASSELPGVAGGKNSGANVLTF,TGTGCCAGCAGTGAACTCCCGGGGGTAGCGGGAGGGAAAAACTCTGGGGCCAACGTCCTGACTTTC,TRBD2,TRBJ2-6,TRBV2,NA
CASSVESGSLDEQYF,TGTGCCAGCAGCGTAGAGAGCGGGAGTCTCGACGAGCAGTACTTC,TRBD2,TRBJ2-7,TRBV9,NA
CASSPTTAPNYGYTF,TGTGCCAGCAGCCCGACGACAGCCCCTAACTATGGCTACACCTTC,NA,TRBJ1-2,TRBV9,few
CASSPRTRAGYNEQFF,TGTGCCAGCAGCCCTAGGACTAGGGCGGGATACAATGAGCAGTTCTTC,TRBD2,TRBJ2-1,TRBV7-8,NA
CASSLGSTGNTIYF,TGTGCCAGCAGCTTAGGCTCTACTGGAAACACCATATATTTT,NA,TRBJ1-3,TRBV11-2,few
CAYTKGNEQFF,TGTGCCTACACCAAGGGGAATGAGCAGTTCTTC,NA,TRBJ2-1,TRBV5-6,NA
CASSSTPWTGGPGNTIYF,TGTGCCAGCAGTTCCACACCCTGGACAGGGGGACCTGGAAACACCATATATTTT,TRBD1,TRBJ1-3,TRBV27,once
CASTGQGYNEQFF,TGTGCCAGCACGGGACAGGGTTACAATGAGCAGTTCTTC,TRBD1,TRBJ2-1,TRBV2,few
CASSQRVMPNYEQYF,TGCGCCAGCAGCCAACGGGTTATGCCAAACTACGAGCAGTACTTC,NA,TRBJ2-7,TRBV4-1,NA
CASGRGNQNYGYTF,TGCGCCAGCGGGAGGGGCAATCAGAACTATGGCTACACCTTC,NA,TRBJ1-2,TRBV5-1,NA
CASSERPNRGYSTDTQYF,TGTGCCAGCAGTGAGCGGCCCAACCGGGGGTATAGCACAGATACGCAGTATTTT,NA,TRBJ2-3,TRBV6-4,NA